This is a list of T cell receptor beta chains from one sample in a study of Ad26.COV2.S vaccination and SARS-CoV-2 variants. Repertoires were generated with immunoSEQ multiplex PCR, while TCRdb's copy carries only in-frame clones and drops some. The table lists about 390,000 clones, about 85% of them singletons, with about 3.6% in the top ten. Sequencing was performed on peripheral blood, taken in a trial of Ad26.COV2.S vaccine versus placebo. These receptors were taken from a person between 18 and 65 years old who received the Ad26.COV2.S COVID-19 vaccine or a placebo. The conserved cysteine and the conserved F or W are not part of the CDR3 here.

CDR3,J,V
AISESGFSPEAF,TRBJ1-1,TRBV10-3
ASSYGYNYGYT,TRBJ1-2,TRBV6-5
ASSRRAKNIQY,TRBJ2-4,TRBV7-9
ASRGGLGQPQH,TRBJ1-5,TRBV6-5
ASSQGYRTTNTGELF,TRBJ2-2,TRBV3-1/TRBV3-2
ASSMTSRLAGGSTDTQY,TRBJ2-3,TRBV19
ASSSGQNYGYT,TRBJ1-2,TRBV5-6
ASSEAPGGGTIY,TRBJ1-3,TRBV2
ASTPRPGNPGEQY,TRBJ2-7,TRBV19
ASRREGEDRGYT,TRBJ1-2,TRBV6-5
ASSREPGTGGSGANVLT,TRBJ2-6,TRBV7-7
ASSYSRLAGETQY,TRBJ2-5,TRBV6-5
ASSRRPDMVGGRSSGYT,TRBJ1-2,TRBV5-6
ASSPLAGGSGANVLT,TRBJ2-6,TRBV18
ASSRDRGYNEQF,TRBJ2-1,TRBV5-6
ASSLAGGDEQY,TRBJ2-7,TRBV5-1
ASSNRLAGADTQY,TRBJ2-3,TRBV19
AISLQGPVNTEAF,TRBJ1-1,TRBV10-3
ASMVNYGYT,TRBJ1-2,TRBV2
ASSEGTETGELF,TRBJ2-2,TRBV6-1
AWRDYGYT,TRBJ1-2,TRBV30
AGSEALLGTEAF,TRBJ1-1,TRBV2
ASSLALGRFHGYT,TRBJ1-2,TRBV7-2
ASSKDSNNEQF,TRBJ2-1,TRBV18
ASSIGPGQGTDTQY,TRBJ2-3,TRBV19
ASSQDPSTDTQY,TRBJ2-3,TRBV4-2
ASSLDGGRGVAEAF,TRBJ1-1,TRBV7-9
ASSSEAGWKSYNEQF,TRBJ2-1,TRBV7-8
ASRDLIYGYT,TRBJ1-2,TRBV6-5
ASSDAGARNTEAF,TRBJ1-1,TRBV6-1
ASSLDYEQF,TRBJ2-1,TRBV5-1
ASSERGTSDSGEQF,TRBJ2-1,TRBV4-1
ASSLGSGAIDTQY,TRBJ2-3,TRBV7-2
ASSLYTGLNQPQH,TRBJ1-5,TRBV7-2
ASSRSPSREGGEQF,TRBJ2-1,TRBV4-1
SVRGANEKLF,TRBJ1-4,TRBV29-1
ASRRGLAGAKNIQY,TRBJ2-4,TRBV2
AISEYWVADYGYT,TRBJ1-2,TRBV10-3
AWSQGQGTGELF,TRBJ2-2,TRBV30
ASSPRTGGIEKLF,TRBJ1-4,TRBV2
ASNGQSEAF,TRBJ1-1,TRBV12-3/TRBV12-4